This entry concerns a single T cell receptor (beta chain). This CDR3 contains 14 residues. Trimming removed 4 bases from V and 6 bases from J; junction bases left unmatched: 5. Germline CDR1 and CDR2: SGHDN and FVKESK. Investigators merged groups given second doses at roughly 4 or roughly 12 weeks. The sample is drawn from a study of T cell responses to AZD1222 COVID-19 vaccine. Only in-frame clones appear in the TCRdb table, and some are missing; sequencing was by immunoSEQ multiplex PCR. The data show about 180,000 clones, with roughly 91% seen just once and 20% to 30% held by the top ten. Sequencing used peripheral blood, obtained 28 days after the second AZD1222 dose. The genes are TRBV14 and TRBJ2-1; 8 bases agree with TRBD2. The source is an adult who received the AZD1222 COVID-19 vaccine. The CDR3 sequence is CASSRTSITNEQFF. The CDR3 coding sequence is TGTGCCAGCAGCCGGACTAGCATAACCAATGAGCAGTTCTTC.